This T cell receptor (beta chain) is drawn from a study of OX40 agonist ivuxolimab in advanced cancers. Study as a whole: In this cohort, patients received ivuxolimab, an agonistic anti-OX40 (CD134) antibody. A mean age of roughly 66 years, range roughly 20 to 79, was recorded, and approximately 79% were male.

Sequencing was performed with immunoSEQ multiplex PCR; in TCRdb, only in-frame clones are kept and a portion is missing. The data contain about 72,000 clones, more than 65% of them singletons. Germline loops: CDR1 SGDLS, CDR2 YYNGEE. The CDR3 loop spans 16 amino acids. The ends were cut back, 1 base at V and 0 bases at J, with 10 bases in the middle. Sequenced material: CD4+ or CD8+ T cells sorted from blood, taken in a trial of the OX40 agonist ivuxolimab. The source of this sequence is an adult with an advanced solid tumor such as melanoma, head and neck, liver or kidney cancer. The chain combines TRBV9 with TRBJ2-2, with D perhaps matching TRBD2 (5 bases). This chain's CDR3 is CASSVTRRTNTGELFF. CDR3 nucleotide sequence: TGTGCCAGCAGCGTAACTAGAAGAACGAACACCGGGGAGCTGTTTTTT.